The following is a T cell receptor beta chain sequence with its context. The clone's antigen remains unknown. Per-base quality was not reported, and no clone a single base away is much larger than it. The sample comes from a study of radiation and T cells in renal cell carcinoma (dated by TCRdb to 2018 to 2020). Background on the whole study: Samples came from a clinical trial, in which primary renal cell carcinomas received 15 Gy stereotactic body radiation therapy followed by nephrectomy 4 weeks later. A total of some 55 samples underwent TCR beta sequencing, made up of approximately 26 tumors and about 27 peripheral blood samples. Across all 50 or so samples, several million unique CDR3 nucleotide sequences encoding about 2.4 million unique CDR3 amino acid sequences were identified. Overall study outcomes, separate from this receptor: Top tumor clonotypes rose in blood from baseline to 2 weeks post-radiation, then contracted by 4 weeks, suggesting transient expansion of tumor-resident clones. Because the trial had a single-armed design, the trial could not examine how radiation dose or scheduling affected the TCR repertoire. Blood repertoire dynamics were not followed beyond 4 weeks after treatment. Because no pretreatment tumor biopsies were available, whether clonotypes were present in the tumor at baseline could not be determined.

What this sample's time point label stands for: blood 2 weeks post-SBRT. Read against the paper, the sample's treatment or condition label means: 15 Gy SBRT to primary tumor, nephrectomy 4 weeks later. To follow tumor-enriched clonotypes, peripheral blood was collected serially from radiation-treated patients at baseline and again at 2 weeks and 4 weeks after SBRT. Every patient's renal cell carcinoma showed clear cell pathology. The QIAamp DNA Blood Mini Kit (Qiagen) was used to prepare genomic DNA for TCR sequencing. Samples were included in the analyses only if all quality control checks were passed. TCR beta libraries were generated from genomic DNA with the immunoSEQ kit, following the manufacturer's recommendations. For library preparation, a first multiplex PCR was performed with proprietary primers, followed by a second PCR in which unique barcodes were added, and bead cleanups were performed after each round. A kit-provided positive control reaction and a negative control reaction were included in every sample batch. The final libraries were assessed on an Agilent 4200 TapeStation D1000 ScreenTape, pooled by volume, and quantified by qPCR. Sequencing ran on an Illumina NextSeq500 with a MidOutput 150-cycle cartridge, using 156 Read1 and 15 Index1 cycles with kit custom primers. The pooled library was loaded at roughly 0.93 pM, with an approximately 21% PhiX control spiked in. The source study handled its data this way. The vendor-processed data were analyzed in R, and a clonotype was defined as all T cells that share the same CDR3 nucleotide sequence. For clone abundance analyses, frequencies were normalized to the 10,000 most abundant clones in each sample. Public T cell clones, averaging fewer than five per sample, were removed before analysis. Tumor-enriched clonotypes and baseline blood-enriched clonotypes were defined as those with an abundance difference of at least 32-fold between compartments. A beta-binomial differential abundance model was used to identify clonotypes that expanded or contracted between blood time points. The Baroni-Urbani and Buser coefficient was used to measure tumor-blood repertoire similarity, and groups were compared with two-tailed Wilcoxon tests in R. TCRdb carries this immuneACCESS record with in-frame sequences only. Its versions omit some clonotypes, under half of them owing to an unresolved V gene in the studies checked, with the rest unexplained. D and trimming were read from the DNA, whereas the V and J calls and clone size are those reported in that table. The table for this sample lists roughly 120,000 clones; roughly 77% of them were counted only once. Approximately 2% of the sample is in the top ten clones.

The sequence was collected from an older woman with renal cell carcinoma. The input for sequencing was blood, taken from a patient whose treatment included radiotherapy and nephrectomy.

The CDR3 protein sequence reads: CASSLGGRGSQNIQYF. The sequence in DNA is TGTGCCAGCAGCTTAGGCGGCAGGGGGTCGCAAAACATTCAGTACTTC. The sequence joins TRBV7-8 to TRBJ2-4; 7 central nucleotides agree with TRBD1. The germline V gene encodes CDR1 SGHVS and CDR2 FQNEAQ. V is pruned by 1 base and J by 5 bases, leaving 8 bases of the junction without a gene match. The CDR3, cysteine through phenylalanine, is 16 amino acids long. The DNA shown is the 48-base CDR3, in frame from base 1.